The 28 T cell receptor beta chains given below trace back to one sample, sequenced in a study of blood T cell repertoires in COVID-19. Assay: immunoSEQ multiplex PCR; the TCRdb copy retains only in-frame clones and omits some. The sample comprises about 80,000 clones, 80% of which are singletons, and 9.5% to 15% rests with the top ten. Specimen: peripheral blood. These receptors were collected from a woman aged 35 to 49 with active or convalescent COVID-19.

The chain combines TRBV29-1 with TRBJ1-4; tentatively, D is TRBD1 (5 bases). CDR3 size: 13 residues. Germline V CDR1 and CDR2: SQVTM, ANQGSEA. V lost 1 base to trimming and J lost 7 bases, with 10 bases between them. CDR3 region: CSVEGGGGEKLFF. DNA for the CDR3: TGCAGCGTTGAAGGTGGCGGGGGTGAAAAACTGTTTTTT.

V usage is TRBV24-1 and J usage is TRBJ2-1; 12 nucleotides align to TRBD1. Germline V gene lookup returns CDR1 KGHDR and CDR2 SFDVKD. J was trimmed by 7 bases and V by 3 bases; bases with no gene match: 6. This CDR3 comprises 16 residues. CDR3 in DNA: TGTGCCACCAGTGATCCCGGGACAGGGGGCACGAATGAGCAGTTCTTC. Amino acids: CATSDPGTGGTNEQFF.

CDR3 residues: CASRRTGGYFYEQYF. The CDR3 DNA reads as TGTGCCAGCAGGCGGACAGGGGGCTATTTCTACGAGCAGTACTTC. The chain carries TRBV5-8 and TRBJ2-7, with 11 nucleotides matching TRBD1. The CDR3 spans 15 residues. The germline gives CDR1 SGHTS, CDR2 YDEGEE. The trim removed 5 bases at V and 3 bases at J, leaving 7 bases unmatched.

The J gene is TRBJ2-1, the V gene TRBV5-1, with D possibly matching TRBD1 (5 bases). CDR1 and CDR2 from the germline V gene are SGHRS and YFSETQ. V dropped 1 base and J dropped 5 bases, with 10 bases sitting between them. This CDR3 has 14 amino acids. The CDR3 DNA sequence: TGCGCCAGCAGCTTGACAGGTTGGGACAATGAGCAGTTCTTC. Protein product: CASSLTGWDNEQFF.

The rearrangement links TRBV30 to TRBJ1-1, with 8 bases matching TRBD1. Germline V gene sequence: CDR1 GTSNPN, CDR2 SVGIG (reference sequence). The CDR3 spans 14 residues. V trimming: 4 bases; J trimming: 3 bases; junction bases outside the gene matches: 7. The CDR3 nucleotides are TGTGCCTGGAACCGAGACAGGGGTTACACTGAAGCTTTCTTT. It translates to CAWNRDRGYTEAFF. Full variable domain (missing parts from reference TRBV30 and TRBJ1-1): SQTIHQWPATLVQPVGSPLSLECTVEGTSNPNLYWYRQAAGRGLQLLFYSVGIGQISSEVPQNLSASRPQDRQFILSSKKLLLSDSGFYLCAWNRDRGYTEAFFGQGTRLTVV.

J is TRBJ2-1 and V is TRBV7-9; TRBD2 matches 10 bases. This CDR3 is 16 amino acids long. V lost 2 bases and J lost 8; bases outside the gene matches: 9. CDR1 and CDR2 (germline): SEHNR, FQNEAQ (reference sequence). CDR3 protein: CASSLRPSGGIDEQFF. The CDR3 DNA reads TGTGCCAGCAGCTTAAGGCCTAGCGGGGGTATCGATGAGCAGTTCTTC.

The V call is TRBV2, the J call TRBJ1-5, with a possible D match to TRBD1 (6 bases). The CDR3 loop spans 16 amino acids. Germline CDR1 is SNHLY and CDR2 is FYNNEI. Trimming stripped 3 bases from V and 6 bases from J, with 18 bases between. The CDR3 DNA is TGTGCCAGCAGTGAGGACGTGCAGGGGTGGGGTCAGCCCCAGCATTTT. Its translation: CASSEDVQGWGQPQHF. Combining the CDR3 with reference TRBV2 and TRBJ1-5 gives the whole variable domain EPEVTQTPSHQVTQMGQEVILRCVPISNHLYFYWYRQILGQKVEFLVSFYNNEISEKSEIFDDQFSVERPDGSNFTLKIRSTKLEDSAMYFCASSEDVQGWGQPQHFGDGTRLSIL.

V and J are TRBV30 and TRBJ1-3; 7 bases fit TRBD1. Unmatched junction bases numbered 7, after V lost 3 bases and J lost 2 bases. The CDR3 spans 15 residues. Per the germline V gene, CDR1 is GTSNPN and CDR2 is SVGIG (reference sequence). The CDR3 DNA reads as TGTGCCTGGAGCCCACCGACAGGGCCTGGAAACACCATATATTTT. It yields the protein CAWSPPTGPGNTIYF.

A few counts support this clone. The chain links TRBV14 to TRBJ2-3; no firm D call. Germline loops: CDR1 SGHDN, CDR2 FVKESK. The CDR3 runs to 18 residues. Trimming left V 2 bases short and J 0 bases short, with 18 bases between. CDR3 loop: CASSQHNTKVGSTDTQYF. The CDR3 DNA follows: TGTGCCAGCAGCCAACACAATACTAAAGTAGGAAGCACAGATACGCAGTATTTT.

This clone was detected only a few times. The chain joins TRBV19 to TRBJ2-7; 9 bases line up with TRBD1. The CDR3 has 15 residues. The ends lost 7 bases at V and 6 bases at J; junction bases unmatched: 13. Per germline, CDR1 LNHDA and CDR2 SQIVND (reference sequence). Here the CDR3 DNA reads TGTGCCAGTACTACCTCACAGGGGGCAACGGGCGAGCAGTACTTC. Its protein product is CASTTSQGATGEQYF.

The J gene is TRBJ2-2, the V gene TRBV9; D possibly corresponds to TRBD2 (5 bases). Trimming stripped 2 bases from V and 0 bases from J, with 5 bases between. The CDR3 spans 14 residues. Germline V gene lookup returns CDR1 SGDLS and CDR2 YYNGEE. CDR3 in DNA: TGTGCCAGCAGCGTGGACTCGAACACCGGGGAGCTGTTTTTT. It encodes CASSVDSNTGELFF.

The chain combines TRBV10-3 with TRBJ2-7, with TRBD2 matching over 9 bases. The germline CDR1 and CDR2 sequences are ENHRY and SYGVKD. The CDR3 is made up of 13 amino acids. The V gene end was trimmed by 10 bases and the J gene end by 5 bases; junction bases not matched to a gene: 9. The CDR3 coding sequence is TGTGCCACTAAGCGGGGGGAAGTGAACGAGCAGTACTTC. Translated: CATKRGEVNEQYF.

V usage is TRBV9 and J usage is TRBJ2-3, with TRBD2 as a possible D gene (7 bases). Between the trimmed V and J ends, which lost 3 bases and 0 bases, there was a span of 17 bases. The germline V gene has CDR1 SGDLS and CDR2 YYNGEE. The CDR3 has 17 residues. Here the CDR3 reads CASSERGGGISTDTQYF. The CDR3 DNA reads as TGTGCCAGCAGCGAGAGGGGGGGCGGAATAAGCACAGATACGCAGTATTTT.

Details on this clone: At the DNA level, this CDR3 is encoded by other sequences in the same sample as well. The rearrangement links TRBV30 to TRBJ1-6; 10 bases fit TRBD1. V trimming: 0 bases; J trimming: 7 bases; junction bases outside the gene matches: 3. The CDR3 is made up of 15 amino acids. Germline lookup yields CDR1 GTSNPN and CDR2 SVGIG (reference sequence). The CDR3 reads CAWSVRDRGNSPLHF. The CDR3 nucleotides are TGTGCCTGGAGTGTCAGGGACAGGGGAAATTCACCCCTCCACTTT. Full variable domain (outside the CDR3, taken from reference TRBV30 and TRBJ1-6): SQTIHQWPATLVQPVGSPLSLECTVEGTSNPNLYWYRQAAGRGLQLLFYSVGIGQISSEVPQNLSASRPQDRQFILSSKKLLLSDSGFYLCAWSVRDRGNSPLHFGNGTRLTVT.

CDR3 residues: CASGKREVVVETQYF. As DNA, the CDR3 is TGTGCCAGCGGTAAGCGGGAGGTAGTTGTCGAGACCCAGTACTTC. V and J are TRBV6-5 and TRBJ2-5; 9 bases are shared with TRBD2. J gave up 5 bases and V 8 bases, and 12 bases lay outside the gene matches. This CDR3 is built from 15 residues. Germline loops: CDR1 MNHEY, CDR2 SVGAGI.

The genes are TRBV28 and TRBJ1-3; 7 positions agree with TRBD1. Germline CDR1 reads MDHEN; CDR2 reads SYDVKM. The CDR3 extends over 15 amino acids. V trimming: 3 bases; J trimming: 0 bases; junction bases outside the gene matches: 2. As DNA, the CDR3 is TGTGCCAGCAGTTTTACAGGGGCCTCTGGAAACACCATATATTTT. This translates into CASSFTGASGNTIYF.

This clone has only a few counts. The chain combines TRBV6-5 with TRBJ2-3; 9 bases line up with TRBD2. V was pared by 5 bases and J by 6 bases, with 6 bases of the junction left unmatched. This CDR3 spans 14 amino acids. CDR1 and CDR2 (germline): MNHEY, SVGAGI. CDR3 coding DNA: TGTGCCAGCAGTATAGCGGGAGAGGGGGATACGCAGTATTTT. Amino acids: CASSIAGEGDTQYF.

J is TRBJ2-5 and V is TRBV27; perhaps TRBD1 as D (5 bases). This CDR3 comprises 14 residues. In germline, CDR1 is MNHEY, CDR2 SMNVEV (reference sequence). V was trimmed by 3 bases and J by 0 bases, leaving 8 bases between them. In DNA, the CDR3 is TGTGCCAGCAGTTTGACAGCGAACCAAGAGACCCAGTACTTC. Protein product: CASSLTANQETQYF.

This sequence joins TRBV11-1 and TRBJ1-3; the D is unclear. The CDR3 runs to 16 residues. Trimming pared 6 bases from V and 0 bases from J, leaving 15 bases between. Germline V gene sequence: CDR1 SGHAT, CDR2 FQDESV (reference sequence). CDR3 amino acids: CASRMGSGFSGNTIYF. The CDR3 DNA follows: TGTGCCAGCAGGATGGGCTCTGGCTTCTCTGGAAACACCATATATTTT.

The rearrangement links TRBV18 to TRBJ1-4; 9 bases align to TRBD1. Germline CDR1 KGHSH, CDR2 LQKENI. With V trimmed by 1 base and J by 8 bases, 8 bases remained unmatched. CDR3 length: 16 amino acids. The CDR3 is CASSPQDRGRGEKLFF. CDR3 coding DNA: TGTGCCAGCTCACCACAGGACAGGGGACGAGGGGAAAAACTGTTTTTT.

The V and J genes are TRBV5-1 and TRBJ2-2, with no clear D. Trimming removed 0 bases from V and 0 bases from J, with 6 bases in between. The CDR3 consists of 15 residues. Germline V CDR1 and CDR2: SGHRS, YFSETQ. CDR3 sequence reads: CASSLVPANTGELFF. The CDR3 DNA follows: TGCGCCAGCAGCTTGGTTCCAGCGAACACCGGGGAGCTGTTTTTT.

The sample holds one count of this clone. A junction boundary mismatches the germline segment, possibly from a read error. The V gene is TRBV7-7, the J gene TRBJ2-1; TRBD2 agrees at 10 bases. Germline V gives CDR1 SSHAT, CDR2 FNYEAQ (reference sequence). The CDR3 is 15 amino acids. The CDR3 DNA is TGTGCTAGCAGCCCAGGACTAGCGGCTACGGATGAGCAGTTCTTC. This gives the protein CASSPGLAATDEQFF.

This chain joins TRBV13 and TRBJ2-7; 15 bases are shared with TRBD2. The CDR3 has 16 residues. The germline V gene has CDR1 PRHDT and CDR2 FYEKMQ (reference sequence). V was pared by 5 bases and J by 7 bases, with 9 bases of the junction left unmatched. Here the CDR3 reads CASSERTSGRVREQYF. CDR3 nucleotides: TGTGCCAGCAGCGAACGGACTAGCGGGAGGGTTCGGGAGCAGTACTTC. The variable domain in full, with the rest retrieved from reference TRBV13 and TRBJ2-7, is AAGVIQSPRHLIKEKRETATLKCYPIPRHDTVYWYQQGPGQDPQFLISFYEKMQSDKGSIPDRFSAQQFSDYHSELNMSSLELGDSALYFCASSERTSGRVREQYFGPGTRLTVT.

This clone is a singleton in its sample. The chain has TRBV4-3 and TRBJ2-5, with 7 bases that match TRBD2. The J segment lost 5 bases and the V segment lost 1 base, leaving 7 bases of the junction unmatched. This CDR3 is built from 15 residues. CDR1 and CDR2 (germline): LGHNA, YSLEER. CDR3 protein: CASSQAAGVPETQYF. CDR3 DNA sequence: TGCGCCAGCAGCCAAGCGGCGGGGGTGCCTGAGACCCAGTACTTC.

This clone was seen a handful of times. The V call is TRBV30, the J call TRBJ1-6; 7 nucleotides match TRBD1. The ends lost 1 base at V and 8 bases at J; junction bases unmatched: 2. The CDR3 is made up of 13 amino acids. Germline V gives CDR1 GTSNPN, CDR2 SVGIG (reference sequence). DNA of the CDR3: TGTGCCTGGAGTGCTACAGGGGATTCACCCCTCCACTTT. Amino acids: CAWSATGDSPLHF.

The CDR3 DNA follows: TGCGCCAGCAGCCCAGGGACTAGCGGCTCCCAAGAGACCCAGTACTTC. This encodes CASSPGTSGSQETQYF. V usage is TRBV5-1 and J usage is TRBJ2-5; 11 bases are shared with TRBD2. V was pared by 4 bases and J by 1 base, with 6 bases of the junction left unmatched. Germline V gives CDR1 SGHRS, CDR2 YFSETQ. The CDR3 totals 16 residues.

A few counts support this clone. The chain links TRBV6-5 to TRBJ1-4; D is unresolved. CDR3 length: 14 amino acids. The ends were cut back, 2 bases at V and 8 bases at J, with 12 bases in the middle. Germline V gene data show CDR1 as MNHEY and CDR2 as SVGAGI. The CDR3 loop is CASSYAARGEKLFF. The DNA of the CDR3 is TGTGCCAGCAGTTACGCGGCCCGAGGGGAAAAACTGTTTTTT.

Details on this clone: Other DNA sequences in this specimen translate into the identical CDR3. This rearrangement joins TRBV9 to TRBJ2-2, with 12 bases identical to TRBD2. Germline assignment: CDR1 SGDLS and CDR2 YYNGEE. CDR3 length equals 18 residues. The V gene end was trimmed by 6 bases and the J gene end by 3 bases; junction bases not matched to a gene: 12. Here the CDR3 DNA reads TGTGCCAGCAAAGGGCGGCTAGCGGGGGGGCCAGACACCGGGGAGCTGTTTTTT. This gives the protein CASKGRLAGGPDTGELFF.